This T cell receptor (beta chain) was identified during a study of read filtering for tumor transcriptome and immune sequencing. Molecular barcoded adaptors covering alpha/delta and beta/gamma chains were used on 400 to 450 ng RNA. TCRdb ran MiXCR on the reads and lists one entry per CDR3 protein. This sample has tens of thousands of distinct CDR3 sequences, with roughly a fifth found just once. This clonotype was observed many times. The TCR was taken from a donor at least 40 years old with multiple myeloma. The sample comprised a population of CD138-negative cells sorted from bone marrow.

The CDR3 coding sequence is TGCAGCGTTGAAGTCGGTGGGGAGGCTGAGCAGTTCTTC. As protein: CSVEVGGEAEQFF. This rearrangement joins TRBV29-1 to TRBJ2-1; the D gene is possibly TRBD2 (6 bases). The CDR3 has 13 residues. Trimming removed 1 base at V and 9 bases at J, with 13 bases between. Germline V gene data show CDR1 as SQVTM and CDR2 as ANQGSEA.